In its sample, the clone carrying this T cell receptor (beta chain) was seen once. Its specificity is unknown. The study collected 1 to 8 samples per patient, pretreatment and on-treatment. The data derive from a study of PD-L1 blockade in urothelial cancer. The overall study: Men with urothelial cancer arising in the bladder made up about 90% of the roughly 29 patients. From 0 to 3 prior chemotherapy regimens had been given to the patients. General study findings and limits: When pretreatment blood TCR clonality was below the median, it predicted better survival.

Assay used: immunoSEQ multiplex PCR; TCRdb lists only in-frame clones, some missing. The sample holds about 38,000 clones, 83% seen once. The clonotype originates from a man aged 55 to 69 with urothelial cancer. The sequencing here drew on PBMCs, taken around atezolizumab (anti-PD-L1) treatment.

This chain's CDR3 is CASSPRIYEQYF. CDR3 DNA sequence: TGTGCCAGCTCCCCTAGAATTTACGAGCAGTACTTC. The rearrangement uses TRBV18 and TRBJ2-7; no firm D call. V was cut by 6 bases and J by 4 bases, with 10 bases left in between. CDR3 length: 12 amino acids. Looked up from germline, CDR1 is KGHSH and CDR2 is LQKENI.